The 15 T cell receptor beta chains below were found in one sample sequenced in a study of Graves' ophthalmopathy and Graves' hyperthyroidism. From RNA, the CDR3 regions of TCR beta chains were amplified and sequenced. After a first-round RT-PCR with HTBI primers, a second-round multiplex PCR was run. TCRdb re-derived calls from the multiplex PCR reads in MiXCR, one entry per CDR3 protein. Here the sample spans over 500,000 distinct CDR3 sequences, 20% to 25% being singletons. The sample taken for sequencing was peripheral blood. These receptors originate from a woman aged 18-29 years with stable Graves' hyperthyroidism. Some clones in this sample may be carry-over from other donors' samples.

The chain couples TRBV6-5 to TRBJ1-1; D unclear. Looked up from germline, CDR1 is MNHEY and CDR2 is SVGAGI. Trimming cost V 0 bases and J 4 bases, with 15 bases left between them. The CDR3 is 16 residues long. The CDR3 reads CASSYSLRQGSTEAFF. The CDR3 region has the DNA TGTGCCAGCAGTTACTCATTGAGACAAGGCTCCACTGAAGCTTTCTTT.

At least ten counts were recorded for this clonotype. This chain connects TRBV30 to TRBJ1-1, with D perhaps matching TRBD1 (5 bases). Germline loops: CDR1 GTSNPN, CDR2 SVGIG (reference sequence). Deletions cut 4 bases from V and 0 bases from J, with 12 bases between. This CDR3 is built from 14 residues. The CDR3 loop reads CAWTSGGVNTEAFF. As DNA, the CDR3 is TGTGCCTGGACCAGTGGGGGAGTGAACACTGAAGCTTTCTTT.

This CDR3 reads CASSLVGPIKAGELFF. CDR3 nucleotide sequence: TGCGCCAGCAGCTTGGTGGGACCCATAAAGGCCGGGGAGCTGTTTTTT. V usage is TRBV5-1 and J usage is TRBJ2-2; D tentatively fits TRBD1 or TRBD2 (5 bases each). From germline, CDR1 is SGHRS and CDR2 YFSETQ. There are 16 residues in the CDR3. V was pared by 0 bases and J by 6 bases, with 15 bases between.

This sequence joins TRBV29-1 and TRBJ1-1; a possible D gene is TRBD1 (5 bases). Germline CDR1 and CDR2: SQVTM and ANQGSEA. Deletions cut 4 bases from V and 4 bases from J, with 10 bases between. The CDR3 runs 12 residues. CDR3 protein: CSVVQAATEAFF. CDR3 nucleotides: TGCAGCGTTGTACAGGCTGCCACTGAAGCTTTCTTT.

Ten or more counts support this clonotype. CDR3 DNA: TGCAGTGCTAGTCCCGGGCCTCCTAACTATGGCTACACCTTC. Residues: CSASPGPPNYGYTF. V usage is TRBV20-1 and J usage is TRBJ1-2, with no clear D. Per the germline V gene, CDR1 is DFQATT and CDR2 is SNEGSKA (reference sequence). The germline V and J ends were trimmed by 3 bases and 0 bases, with 11 bases remaining between them. The CDR3 has 14 residues.

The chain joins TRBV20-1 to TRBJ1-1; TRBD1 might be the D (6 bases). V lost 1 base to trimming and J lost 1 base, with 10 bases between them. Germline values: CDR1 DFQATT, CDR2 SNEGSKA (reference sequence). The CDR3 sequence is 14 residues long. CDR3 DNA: TGCAGTGCTAGAGGGGGACACCCGAACACTGAAGCTTTCTTT. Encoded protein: CSARGGHPNTEAFF.

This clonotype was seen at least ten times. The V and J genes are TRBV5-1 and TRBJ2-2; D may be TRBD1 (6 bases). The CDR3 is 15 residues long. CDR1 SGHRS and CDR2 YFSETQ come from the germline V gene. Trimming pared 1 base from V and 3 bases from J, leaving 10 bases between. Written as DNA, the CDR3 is TGCGCCAGCAGCTTGAGGGCAGGGGACACCGGGGAGCTGTTTTTT. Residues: CASSLRAGDTGELFF.

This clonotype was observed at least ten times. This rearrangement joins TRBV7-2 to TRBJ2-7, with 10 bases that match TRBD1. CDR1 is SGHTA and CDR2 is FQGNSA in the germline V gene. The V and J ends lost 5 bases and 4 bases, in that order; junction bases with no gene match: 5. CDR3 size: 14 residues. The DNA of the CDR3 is TGTGCCAGCAGCGAAGACAGGGGGCATTACGAGCAGTACTTC. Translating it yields CASSEDRGHYEQYF. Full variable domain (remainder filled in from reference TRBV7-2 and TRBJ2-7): GAGVSQSPSNKVTEKGKDVELRCDPISGHTALYWYRQSLGQGLEFLIYFQGNSAPDKSGLPSDRFSAERTGGSVSTLTIQRTQQEDSAVYLCASSEDRGHYEQYFGPGTRLTVT.

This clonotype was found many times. This CDR3 reads CSVGPQGYTEAFF. The CDR3 DNA reads as TGCAGCGTTGGTCCCCAGGGCTACACTGAAGCTTTCTTT. The chain joins TRBV29-1 to TRBJ1-1; D possibly corresponds to TRBD1 (5 bases). Trimming shortened V by 4 bases and J by 3 bases, and 12 bases separated the two germline ends. This CDR3 spans 13 amino acids. CDR1 and CDR2 (germline): SQVTM, ANQGSEA.

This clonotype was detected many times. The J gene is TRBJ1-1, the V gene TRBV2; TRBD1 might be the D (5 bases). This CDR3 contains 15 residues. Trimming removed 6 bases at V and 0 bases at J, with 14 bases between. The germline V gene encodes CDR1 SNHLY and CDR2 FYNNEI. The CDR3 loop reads CASRTHDSVNTEAFF. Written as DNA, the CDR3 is TGTGCCAGCAGGACCCACGACAGCGTGAACACTGAAGCTTTCTTT.

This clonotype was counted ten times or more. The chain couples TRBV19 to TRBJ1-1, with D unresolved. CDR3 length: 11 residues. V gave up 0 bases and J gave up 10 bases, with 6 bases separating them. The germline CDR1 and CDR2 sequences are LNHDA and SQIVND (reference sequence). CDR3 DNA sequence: TGTGCCAGTAGTATAGATCGTGGAGCTTTCTTT. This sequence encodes CASSIDRGAFF.

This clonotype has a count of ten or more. The CDR3 DNA sequence: TGTGCCAGCAGCCAGGGGACTGGGGCCAACGTCCTGACTTTC. It encodes CASSQGTGANVLTF. This chain links TRBV6-4 with TRBJ2-6; the D gene is possibly TRBD1 (6 bases). The germline gives CDR1 MRHNA, CDR2 SNTAGT. This CDR3 is built from 14 residues. V was cut by 6 bases and J by 2 bases, with 8 bases left in between.

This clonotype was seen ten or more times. The CDR3 DNA reads TGTGCCAGCAGCTCGCCGGGACAGGGAAACTATGGCTACACCTTC. Translation gives CASSSPGQGNYGYTF. The V call is TRBV7-2, the J call TRBJ1-2; 9 bases match TRBD1. Trimming took 4 bases from V and 2 from J; bases not matched to a gene: 5. CDR1 SGHTA and CDR2 FQGNSA come from the germline V gene. The CDR3 loop spans 15 amino acids.

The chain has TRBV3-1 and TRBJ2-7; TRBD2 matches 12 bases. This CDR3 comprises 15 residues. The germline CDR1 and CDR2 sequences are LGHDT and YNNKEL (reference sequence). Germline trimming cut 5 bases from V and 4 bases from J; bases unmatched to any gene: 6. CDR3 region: CASSLLAGGKYEQYF. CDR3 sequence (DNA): TGTGCCAGCAGCTTACTAGCGGGGGGAAAGTACGAGCAGTACTTC.

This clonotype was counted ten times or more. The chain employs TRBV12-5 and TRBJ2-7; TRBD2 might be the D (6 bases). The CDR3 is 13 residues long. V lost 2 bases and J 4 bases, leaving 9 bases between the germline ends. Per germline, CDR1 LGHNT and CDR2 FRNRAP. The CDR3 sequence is CASGLKGRYEQYF. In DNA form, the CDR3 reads TGTGCTAGTGGTTTGAAGGGGAGGTACGAGCAGTACTTC.